Listed below are T cell receptor beta chains from one sample, sequenced in a study of cytomegalovirus exposure and HLA in healthy donors. Repertoires were generated with immunoSEQ multiplex PCR, while TCRdb's copy carries only in-frame clones and drops some. The table has about 250,000 clones, roughly 87% seen once. Material: PBMCs. The receptors were gathered from a young man in good health and CMV-seropositive. The CDR3 runs from the conserved cysteine through the conserved F or W. A D gene is named only where the DNA matches it firmly. The size field is filled for only some rows; it gives once, few, many or a size class.

v_call	clone_size	j_call	d_call	cdr3_aa	cdr3_nt
TRBV7-2	.	TRBJ2-5	TRBD1	CASSLGQGEETQYF	TGTGCCAGCAGCTTAGGGCAGGGGGAAGAGACCCAGTACTTC
TRBV7-9	.	TRBJ1-2	.	CASSLEGTLIGYTF	TGTGCCAGCAGCTTAGAAGGGACGCTAATCGGCTACACCTTC
TRBV7-9	once	TRBJ2-1	.	CASSWTDNEQFF	TGTGCCAGCAGCTGGACTGACAATGAGCAGTTCTTC
TRBV7-2	.	TRBJ2-3	.	CASSFRERDTQYF	TGTGCCAGCAGCTTCCGGGAGAGAGATACGCAGTATTTT
TRBV9	.	TRBJ2-2	TRBD2	CASSDTSAGELFF	TGTGCCAGCAGCGACACTAGCGCGGGGGAGCTGTTTTTT
TRBV10-1	.	TRBJ2-5	.	CASSDNQWVGETQYF	TGCGCCAGCAGTGATAATCAATGGGTGGGAGAGACCCAGTACTTC
TRBV4-1	.	TRBJ2-1	.	CASSHPRGGSSYNEQFF	TGCGCCAGCAGCCACCCCCGAGGGGGTAGCTCCTACAATGAGCAGTTCTTC
TRBV7-2	.	TRBJ1-1	.	CASSFGARDTEAFF	TGTGCCAGCAGCTTTGGTGCGAGGGACACTGAAGCTTTCTTT
TRBV7-2	.	TRBJ2-3	.	CASSLGPGRTDTQYF	TGTGCCAGCAGCTTAGGGCCAGGGCGCACAGATACGCAGTATTTT
TRBV19	.	TRBJ1-5	.	CASSIEAPSMSQHF	TGTGCCAGTAGTATAGAGGCGCCTTCCATGTCCCAGCATTTT
TRBV29-1	few	TRBJ1-2	.	CSGTGLYGYTF	TGCAGCGGGACGGGCCTCTATGGCTACACCTTC
TRBV29-1	.	TRBJ1-2	.	CSVEARGPYGYTF	TGCAGCGTTGAGGCCAGGGGCCCTTATGGCTACACCTTC
TRBV4-2	few	TRBJ1-1	.	CASRTIGDLNTEAFF	TGTGCCAGCAGAACGATTGGGGATTTGAACACTGAAGCTTTCTTT
TRBV7-9	.	TRBJ1-2	TRBD1	CASSKWTGEGGYTF	TGTGCCAGCAGCAAGTGGACAGGGGAGGGCGGCTACACCTTC
TRBV5-1	.	TRBJ2-7	.	CASSLAGTGYEQYF	TGCGCCAGCAGCTTGGCTGGGACCGGCTACGAGCAGTACTTC
TRBV6-4	.	TRBJ1-4	TRBD1	CASSRGQSTNEKLFF	TGTGCCAGCAGTCGGGGACAGTCAACTAATGAAAAACTGTTTTTT
TRBV5-1	.	TRBJ2-1	TRBD2	CASSFSAGGHEQFF	TGCGCCAGCAGCTTTTCAGCGGGAGGACATGAGCAGTTCTTC
TRBV7-9	.	TRBJ2-2	TRBD2	CASSWAGGYTGELFF	TGTGCCAGCAGCTGGGCGGGAGGCTACACCGGGGAGCTGTTTTTT
TRBV5-6	.	TRBJ1-4	TRBD1	CASSLTGTGREINEKLFF	TGTGCCAGCAGCTTAACCGGGACAGGGCGGGAAATTAATGAAAAACTGTTTTTT
TRBV4-3	.	TRBJ1-2	.	CASSQGQDGLYGYTF	TGCGCCAGCAGCCAAGGACAAGACGGACTCTATGGCTACACCTTC
TRBV27	.	TRBJ1-1	TRBD1	CASSSLPGGTEAFF	TGTGCCAGCAGTTCTCTACCAGGGGGCACTGAAGCTTTCTTT
TRBV2	.	TRBJ2-5	TRBD2	CASKGLWGGKETQYF	TGTGCCAGCAAGGGGTTGTGGGGGGGGAAAGAGACCCAGTACTTC
TRBV7-9	.	TRBJ1-1	.	CASSQRDGNTEAFF	TGTGCCAGCAGCCAAAGGGACGGCAACACTGAAGCTTTCTTT
TRBV6-1	.	TRBJ1-5	.	CASSDNVNQPQHF	TGTGCCAGCAGTGACAATGTAAATCAGCCCCAGCATTTT
TRBV5-6	.	TRBJ2-3	.	CASSFGVQATQYF	TGTGCCAGCAGCTTCGGGGTACAGGCTACGCAGTATTTT
TRBV5-6	few	TRBJ2-7	TRBD2	CASQRDRNEQYF	TGTGCCAGCCAGCGGGATCGAAACGAGCAGTACTTC
TRBV15	once	TRBJ2-1	TRBD1	CATSKTTGGPNNEQFF	TGTGCCACCAGCAAAACGACAGGGGGGCCAAACAATGAGCAGTTCTTC
TRBV18	few	TRBJ2-7	TRBD2	CASSPRSSGRALEQYF	TGTGCCAGCTCACCACGTAGCAGCGGGAGGGCCCTCGAGCAGTACTTC
TRBV5-1	.	TRBJ2-6	.	CASSLDPGANVLTF	TGCGCCAGCAGCTTAGATCCTGGGGCCAACGTCCTGACTTTC
TRBV4-3	.	TRBJ2-7	TRBD2	CASSLGLAGADEQYF	TGCGCCAGCAGCCTGGGACTAGCGGGTGCGGACGAGCAGTACTTC
TRBV6-5	.	TRBJ2-1	.	CASSQLVGLNEQFF	TGTGCCAGCAGTCAACTAGTTGGGTTGAATGAGCAGTTCTTC
TRBV30	.	TRBJ2-7	.	CAWSGELVYEQYF	TGTGCCTGGAGTGGAGAACTAGTATACGAGCAGTACTTC
TRBV2	.	TRBJ1-5	TRBD1	CASSGDPGQGFARNQPQHF	TGTGCCAGCAGTGGGGACCCGGGACAGGGTTTTGCGCGGAATCAGCCCCAGCATTTT
TRBV28	few	TRBJ1-5	.	CAVQGGDQPQHF	TGTGCCGTTCAAGGTGGAGATCAGCCCCAGCATTTT
TRBV4-1	few	TRBJ2-7	TRBD2	CASSHLSGRETYEQYF	TGCGCCAGCAGCCACCTTAGCGGGAGGGAAACCTACGAGCAGTACTTC
TRBV7-9	.	TRBJ1-1	TRBD1	CASSSLGQGEVEAFF	TGTGCCAGCAGCAGTTTGGGACAGGGGGAAGTCGAAGCTTTCTTT
TRBV27	.	TRBJ1-2	TRBD1	CASGITGGWDYGYTF	TGTGCCAGCGGAATTACAGGGGGTTGGGACTATGGCTACACCTTC
TRBV11-1	.	TRBJ2-3	.	CASSFSGRTDTQYF	TGTGCCAGCAGCTTTAGCGGCCGCACAGATACGCAGTATTTT
TRBV11-2	once	TRBJ2-3	TRBD2	CASSLDTSGRATDTQYF	TGTGCCAGCAGCTTAGATACTAGCGGGAGGGCCACAGATACGCAGTATTTT
TRBV30	.	TRBJ1-5	.	CAWSADSYSNQPQHF	TGTGCCTGGAGTGCGGACAGTTATAGCAATCAGCCCCAGCATTTT
TRBV19	few	TRBJ1-1	.	CASSSRMNTEAFF	TGTGCCAGTAGTTCCCGCATGAACACTGAAGCTTTCTTT
TRBV5-6	.	TRBJ1-2	.	CASTRGRREVYGYTF	TGTGCCAGCACCCGCGGACGGAGGGAAGTCTATGGCTACACCTTC
TRBV6-1	.	TRBJ2-3	TRBD1	CASSALDRGADTQYF	TGTGCCAGCAGTGCTCTGGACAGGGGGGCAGATACGCAGTATTTT
TRBV27	once	TRBJ2-2	TRBD2	CASSFQAGGYTGELFF	TGTGCCAGCAGTTTCCAAGCGGGGGGATACACCGGGGAGCTGTTTTTT
TRBV28	once	TRBJ1-2	TRBD1	CASSSLKGAGNYGYTF	TGTGCCAGCAGCTCACTTAAGGGGGCCGGGAACTATGGCTACACCTTC